The 18 T cell receptor beta chains below come from one sample, sequenced in a study of blood T cells in healthy people across ages. PCR was performed a second time for about 7 to 11 cycles using a sample-barcoded 5' primer and a J-beta primer mix. Via MiXCR, TCRdb re-called the 5' RACE reads, giving one row per CDR3 protein. Of more than 550,000 distinct CDR3 sequences listed, over 20% are singletons. Sample: blood. These receptors were taken from a man aged 65-85 years in good health.

The sample holds a few counts of this clonotype. The chain joins TRBV16 to TRBJ2-3; no firm D call. Germline lookup yields CDR1 KGHSY and CDR2 FQNENV. The V end was cut by 4 bases, the J end by 3 bases, with 11 bases between. This CDR3 is 14 amino acids long. CDR3 amino acids: CASSLAQATDTQYF. CDR3 DNA: TGTGCCAGCAGCCTCGCCCAAGCAACAGATACGCAGTATTTT.

This clonotype has more than one count but fewer than ten. The rearrangement joins TRBV2 to TRBJ2-4; D remains ambiguous. In germline, CDR1 is SNHLY, CDR2 FYNNEI. The CDR3 is 14 amino acids. V dropped 8 bases and J dropped 0 bases, with 11 bases sitting between them. The CDR3 nucleotides read TGTGCCAGCCCCGTTACCATAGCCAAAAACATTCAGTACTTC. Translating it yields CASPVTIAKNIQYF.

This clonotype was seen a single time. V usage is TRBV18 and J usage is TRBJ1-1; no clear D gene. The CDR3 extends over 15 amino acids. From germline, CDR1 is KGHSH and CDR2 LQKENI. Trimming took off 6 bases at V and 2 bases at J, with 16 bases between the two ends. The CDR3 nucleotides read TGTGCCAGCTCTGCGGGTCTGGGCGTCAACACTGAAGCTTTCTTT. This encodes CASSAGLGVNTEAFF.

For the CDR3, the DNA is TGTGCCAGCAGCCCACGGGACAGGGGAAGTTACGAGCAGTACTTC. It is translated as CASSPRDRGSYEQYF. The V and J genes are TRBV7-2 and TRBJ2-7, with TRBD1 matching 10 bases. Germline-derived CDR1 and CDR2 are SGHTA and FQGNSA. J gave up 4 bases and V 5 bases, and 8 bases lay outside the gene matches. The CDR3 is 15 residues long.

The chain carries TRBV19 and TRBJ1-2, with D possibly matching TRBD1 (6 bases). V lost 6 bases and J lost 0, with 14 bases in between. The germline gives CDR1 LNHDA, CDR2 SQIVND (reference sequence). This CDR3 is built from 15 residues. This CDR3 is CASSRTETANYGYTF. The CDR3 DNA follows: TGTGCCAGTAGCCGGACAGAGACAGCTAACTATGGCTACACCTTC.

The V gene is TRBV4-1, the J gene TRBJ1-2, with 7 bases fitting TRBD1. The CDR3 sequence is 15 residues long. Germline loops: CDR1 MGHRA, CDR2 YSYEKL. The V and J ends lost 2 bases and 3 bases, in that order; junction bases with no gene match: 6. CDR3 DNA sequence: TGCGCCAGCAGCCAACCAAGGGACAGATACTATGGCTACACCTTC. Translating it yields CASSQPRDRYYGYTF.

The chain is built from TRBV20-1 and TRBJ2-1; 7 nucleotides match TRBD1. Germline loops: CDR1 DFQATT, CDR2 SNEGSKA (reference sequence). The CDR3 sequence is 16 residues long. J gave up 2 bases and V 0 bases, and 7 bases lay outside the gene matches. CDR3 sequence: CSARDAAGGPYNEQFF. For the CDR3, the DNA is TGCAGTGCTAGAGATGCAGCAGGGGGACCCTACAATGAGCAGTTCTTC.

This clonotype was seen a handful of times. This rearrangement joins TRBV29-1 to TRBJ2-5; the D gene could be TRBD1 or TRBD2 (5 bases each). This CDR3 has 13 amino acids. CDR1 SQVTM and CDR2 ANQGSEA come from the germline V gene. The CDR3 DNA reads as TGCGGGGGAACAGTCCCTGGAATTGAGACCCAGTACTTC. It encodes CGGTVPGIETQYF.

This clonotype turned up a few times. An end of the junction does not agree with germline; a read error may underlie this. This sequence joins TRBV28 and TRBJ2-1; 11 bases are shared with TRBD2. The CDR3 runs 17 residues. Germline CDR1 MDHEN, CDR2 SYDVKM. The CDR3: CAGSLPLSGGAGNEQFF. DNA for the CDR3: TGTGCCGGCAGTCTCCCGCTTAGCGGGGGGGCCGGCAATGAGCAGTTCTTC.

The chain combines TRBV7-9 with TRBJ1-4, with D perhaps matching TRBD1 (5 bases). The germline V and J ends were trimmed by 3 bases and 6 bases, with 11 bases remaining between them. The CDR3 runs 14 residues. CDR1 SEHNR and CDR2 FQNEAQ come from the germline V gene (reference sequence). As DNA, the CDR3 is TGTGCCAGCAGCTTGACAGACGTGGATGAAAAACTGTTTTTT. Amino acids: CASSLTDVDEKLFF. Filled out from reference TRBV7-9 and TRBJ1-4, the complete variable domain reads DTGVSQNPRHKITKRGQNVTFRCDPISEHNRLYWYRQTLGQGPEFLTYFQNEAQLEKSRLLSDRFSAERPKGSFSTLEIQRTEQGDSAMYLCASSLTDVDEKLFFGSGTQLSVL.

The count of this clonotype is one. The chain employs TRBV7-9 and TRBJ1-1; D perhaps matches TRBD1 (6 bases). There are 14 residues in the CDR3. Looked up from germline, CDR1 is SEHNR and CDR2 is FQNEAQ (reference sequence). V lost 8 bases and J 11 bases, leaving 24 bases between the germline ends. The CDR3 loop is CASEEKGGGVWAFF. The DNA for the CDR3 is TGTGCCAGCGAGGAAAAGGGGGGGGGCGTGTGGGCTTTCTTT. Together with reference TRBV7-9 and TRBJ1-1, the CDR3 gives the full variable domain: DTGVSQNPRHKITKRGQNVTFRCDPISEHNRLYWYRQTLGQGPEFLTYFQNEAQLEKSRLLSDRFSAERPKGSFSTLEIQRTEQGDSAMYLCASEEKGGGVWAFFGQGTRLTVV.

There are a few counts of this clonotype. This chain joins TRBV7-2 and TRBJ2-1, with 9 bases lining up with TRBD2. The CDR3 contains 15 residues. The J segment lost 4 bases and the V segment lost 2 bases, leaving 3 bases of the junction unmatched. Germline loops: CDR1 SGHTA, CDR2 FQGNSA. This CDR3 is CASSLQTSGYNEQFF. CDR3 DNA sequence: TGTGCCAGCAGCTTACAGACTAGCGGATACAATGAGCAGTTCTTC.

The rearrangement uses TRBV11-2 and TRBJ2-1; 9 bases agree with TRBD1. V was pared by 5 bases and J by 7 bases, with 9 bases of the junction left unmatched. In germline, CDR1 is SGHAT, CDR2 FQNNGV. CDR3 size: 15 residues. The CDR3 DNA is TGTGCCAGCAGCCCCCGGGACAGGGTTGGGAATGAGCAGTTCTTC. Translating it yields CASSPRDRVGNEQFF.

This clonotype has a handful of counts. The chain recombines TRBV21-1 with TRBJ2-5; whether TRBD2, the table's D call, matches the DNA was not checked. The last part of the DNA fits TRBJ2-1 better; the J call may be wrong. TRBV21-1 is a known pseudogene. The CDR3 contains 17 residues. The CDR3 nucleotides read TGTGCCAGCAGCAAACGAGGTCTAGCGGGGCCCAACAATGAGCAGTTCTTC. Its protein product is CASSKRGLAGPNNEQFF.

This clonotype has a count of ten or more. The CDR3 here is CASSHSGAQETQYF. The CDR3 nucleotides read TGTGCCAGCAGTCATAGCGGGGCACAAGAGACCCAGTACTTC. This rearrangement joins TRBV27 to TRBJ2-5; 8 nucleotides match TRBD2. The V gene end was trimmed by 5 bases and the J gene end by 2 bases; junction bases not matched to a gene: 4. The CDR3 length is 14 residues. Germline lookup yields CDR1 MNHEY and CDR2 SMNVEV (reference sequence).

The V call is TRBV29-1, the J call TRBJ2-3, with 11 bases fitting TRBD1. Germline CDR1 SQVTM, CDR2 ANQGSEA. The CDR3 loop spans 15 amino acids. V was pared by 4 bases and J by 2 bases, with 5 bases of the junction left unmatched. DNA for the CDR3: TGCAGCGTTGTGGGGACAGGGGGATACACAGATACGCAGTATTTT. This gives the protein CSVVGTGGYTDTQYF.

This CDR3 is CASSVGAGPSHEQFF. Here the CDR3 DNA reads TGTGCCAGCAGCGTAGGGGCGGGGCCCTCGCATGAGCAGTTCTTC. This chain links TRBV9 with TRBJ2-1, with a weak D call TRBD2 (6 bases). V lost 0 bases and J lost 8, with 15 bases in between. This CDR3 spans 15 amino acids. Germline V gives CDR1 SGDLS, CDR2 YYNGEE.

The chain recombines TRBV9 with TRBJ1-4; D unresolved. This CDR3 is built from 15 residues. V lost 4 bases, J lost 0 bases, and 10 bases lay in between. Germline assignment: CDR1 SGDLS and CDR2 YYNGEE. CDR3 sequence reads: CASSRRGATNEKLFF. CDR3 coding DNA: TGTGCCAGCAGCCGCCGGGGTGCAACTAATGAAAAACTGTTTTTT.